Following are 7 T cell receptor beta chains from one sample sequenced in a study of OX40 agonist ivuxolimab in advanced cancers. Measured with immunoSEQ multiplex PCR; TCRdb has only the in-frame clones, and not every one. The data show 68,000 or so clones, over 80% seen once. The sequenced sample was CD4+ or CD8+ T cells sorted from blood, obtained in a trial of the OX40 agonist ivuxolimab. These receptors all stem from an adult with an advanced solid tumor such as melanoma, head and neck, liver or kidney cancer.

This rearrangement joins TRBV29-1 to TRBJ1-1, with D unresolved. Per germline, CDR1 SQVTM and CDR2 ANQGSEA. The CDR3 covers 10 residues. Trimming took off 6 bases at V and 7 bases at J, with 9 bases between the two ends. The CDR3 sequence is CSVLLGEAFF. The DNA for the CDR3 is TGCAGCGTGCTATTGGGTGAAGCTTTCTTT.

The chain employs TRBV18 and TRBJ2-1; 13 bases are a match to TRBD2. The trim removed 3 bases at V and 3 bases at J, leaving 5 bases unmatched. Germline CDR1 reads KGHSH; CDR2 reads LQKENI. The length of the CDR3 is 17 residues. The CDR3 spells CASSPFTSGRDYNEQFF. For the CDR3, the DNA is TGTGCCAGCTCACCCTTTACTAGCGGGAGGGACTACAATGAGCAGTTCTTC.

J is TRBJ1-5 and V is TRBV7-8; no firm D call. This CDR3 region has 16 residues. Germline CDR1 reads SGHVS; CDR2 reads FQNEAQ. V was shortened by 2 bases and J by 2 bases, with 13 bases between the two germline ends. CDR3 sequence (DNA): TGTGCCAGCAGCTTATCGGGCGGCGGGGGCAATCAGCCCCAGCATTTT. This sequence encodes CASSLSGGGGNQPQHF.

The chain combines TRBV11-1 with TRBJ1-1, with D perhaps TRBD1 (5 bases). Trimming stripped 3 bases from V and 5 bases from J, with 28 bases between. This CDR3 spans 19 amino acids. Germline assignment: CDR1 SGHAT and CDR2 FQDESV (reference sequence). CDR3 loop: CASSFSGIVNSRGRTEAFF. The CDR3 nucleotides are TGTGCCAGCAGCTTCTCCGGTATAGTTAATTCGAGGGGAAGGACTGAAGCTTTCTTT. Drawing the rest from reference TRBV11-1 and TRBJ1-1, the complete variable domain is EAEVAQSPRYKITEKSQAVAFWCDPISGHATLYWYRQILGQGPELLVQFQDESVVDDSQLPKDRFSAERLKGVDSTLKIQPAELGDSAMYLCASSFSGIVNSRGRTEAFFGQGTRLTVV.

The chain links TRBV15 to TRBJ2-4; maybe TRBD1 (6 bases). The CDR3 covers 15 residues. Germline V gene lookup returns CDR1 LNHNV and CDR2 YYDKDF (reference sequence). V gave up 1 base and J gave up 5 bases, with 12 bases separating them. CDR3 amino acids: CATSRVRQVQNIQYF. In nucleotides, the CDR3 is TGTGCCACCAGCAGAGTAAGACAGGTTCAAAACATTCAGTACTTC. Drawing the rest from reference TRBV15 and TRBJ2-4, the complete variable domain is DAMVIQNPRYQVTQFGKPVTLSCSQTLNHNVMYWYQQKSSQAPKLLFHYYDKDFNNEADTPDNFQSRRPNTSFCFLDIRSPGLGDTAMYLCATSRVRQVQNIQYFGAGTRLSVL.

This clone has more than one count but fewer than ten. J is TRBJ2-2 and V is TRBV7-2; TRBD2 might be the D (5 bases). Germline lookup yields CDR1 SGHTA and CDR2 FQGNSA. Trimming stripped 3 bases from V and 0 bases from J, with 17 bases between. The CDR3 is 18 amino acids. For the CDR3, the DNA is TGTGCCAGCAGCTTGAACCCCACTAGGACCGCGAACACCGGGGAGCTGTTTTTT. This gives the protein CASSLNPTRTANTGELFF.

CDR3 amino acids: CASQPGPSTDTQYF. In DNA, the CDR3 is TGCGCCAGCCAGCCGGGACCTTCCACAGATACGCAGTATTTT. This rearrangement joins TRBV5-1 to TRBJ2-3; perhaps D is TRBD1 or TRBD2 (5 bases each). V was clipped by 7 bases and J by 2 bases, with 14 bases between them. Germline V gene sequence: CDR1 SGHRS, CDR2 YFSETQ. This CDR3 spans 14 amino acids. Together with reference TRBV5-1 and TRBJ2-3, the CDR3 gives the full variable domain: KAGVTQTPRYLIKTRGQQVTLSCSPISGHRSVSWYQQTPGQGLQFLFEYFSETQRNKGNFPGRFSGRQFSNSRSEMNVSTLELGDSALYLCASQPGPSTDTQYFGPGTRLTVL.